The present T cell receptor beta chain was sequenced within a study of T-cell memory formation after mild COVID-19. Overall study context: TCR clusters mostly belonged to single donors.

The CDR3 spans 13 residues. V was pared by 6 bases and J by 5 bases, with 12 bases between. Libraries for TCRalpha and TCRbeta carried sample barcodes and unique molecular identifiers via 5'RACE. TCRdb reprocessed the 5' RACE reads with MiXCR, giving one entry per CDR3 protein. The sample holds 350,000 to 450,000 distinct CDR3 sequences, 20% seen once. Overall study results and limits: Later expanders leaned CD4+, whereas clones that contracted between day 15 and 85 were balanced CD4/CD8. Cross-reactive memory appears to have joined, as suggested by some responding clones showing up in pre-infection memory.

This clonotype was found once. Antigen unknown. V gene TRBV12-3 or TRBV12-4 combines with J gene TRBJ2-3; the D gene could be TRBD1 or TRBD2 (5 bases each). The receptor was derived from an adult woman who had mild COVID-19 (a few samples of this study predate the infection). Cell type and time point are not known. Sequencing was carried out using PBMCs or a T cell subset sorted from them (not recorded which). As DNA, the CDR3 is TGTGCCAGCAGGTCCGGGACCGGAGATACGCAGTATTTT. Residues: CASRSGTGDTQYF.